This T cell receptor (beta chain) was sequenced for a study of T-cell reconstitution after alpha-beta-depleted transplantation in children. This clonotype has ten or more counts. Antigen unknown. This CDR3 has 16 residues. V shed 4 bases and J shed 2 bases, with 18 bases lying between them. CDR1 is LGHNA and CDR2 is YSLEER in the germline V gene. Library preparation (for TCRbeta) was performed with unique molecular identifiers. TCRdb used MiXCR to reprocess the PCR reads, holding one entry per CDR3 protein. The sample contains a few hundred thousand distinct CDR3 sequences, 10% to 15% of which appear only once. Study-wide findings and caveats: It was reported that alpha-beta T cells came from several hundred expanded graft clones (about two months after transplant).

Sequencing was performed on PBMCs, mostly from graft donor cells, taken 360 days after TCRalphabeta/CD19-depleted stem cell transplant. This sequence was found in a male patient younger than 18 who had a stem cell transplant for acute myeloid leukemia, so the T cells may come from the graft donor. The chain links TRBV4-3 to TRBJ2-7; weak D call: TRBD1 (6 bases). The CDR3 region is CASSLGHRQDPYEQYF. CDR3 in DNA: TGCGCCAGCAGCCTCGGGCATCGACAGGACCCCTACGAGCAGTACTTC.